This T cell receptor (beta chain) was sequenced for a study of blood T cell repertoires in COVID-19. This clone was counted once. Data came from immunoSEQ multiplex PCR; TCRdb stores just in-frame clones and leaves some out. Of approximately 490,000 clones listed, roughly nine tenths are singletons. Assignments of participants to cohorts depended upon their own reported clinical history. Germline loops: CDR1 SGHVS, CDR2 FQNEAQ. Trimming cost V 0 bases and J 4 bases, with 18 bases left between them. The CDR3 covers 17 residues. The receptor was isolated from a woman aged 18-30 years who had recovered from COVID-19. The V call is TRBV7-8, the J call TRBJ1-1; D uncertain. The sample comprised PBMCs or T cells enriched from blood (not recorded which). The CDR3 region is CASSLAAAGLLATEAFF. As DNA, the CDR3 is TGTGCCAGCAGCTTAGCAGCGGCAGGTCTCCTGGCCACTGAAGCTTTCTTT.